This T cell receptor (beta chain) comes out of a study of PD-1 blockade in classical Hodgkin lymphoma. Whole-study results and caveats: Exclusion was the outcome for patients who began nivolumab under 1 year after ASCT.

Germline CDR1 reads SGHRS; CDR2 reads YFSETQ. V dropped 4 bases and J dropped 2 bases, with 9 bases sitting between them. The CDR3 runs 13 residues. Comments on this clone: Antigen: not known.

Sequenced by immunoSEQ multiplex PCR; TCRdb stores in-frame clones only, minus some. The sample has more than 40,000 clones, 60% to 80% seen once. Regarding time point: cycle 4 day 1 (C4D1), after less than seven weeks of nivolumab. Every one of the patients relapsed after autologous stem cell transplantation (brentuximab vedotin exposure was variable). The sequence derives from a human donor with classical Hodgkin lymphoma. The source material was peripheral blood mononuclear cells (PBMCs), sampled before the fourth cycle of nivolumab. This chain joins TRBV5-1 and TRBJ1-1, with D uncertain. CDR3 sequence: CASSNAGNTEAFF. The CDR3, as DNA: TGCGCCAGCAGCAACGCGGGCAACACTGAAGCTTTCTTT.